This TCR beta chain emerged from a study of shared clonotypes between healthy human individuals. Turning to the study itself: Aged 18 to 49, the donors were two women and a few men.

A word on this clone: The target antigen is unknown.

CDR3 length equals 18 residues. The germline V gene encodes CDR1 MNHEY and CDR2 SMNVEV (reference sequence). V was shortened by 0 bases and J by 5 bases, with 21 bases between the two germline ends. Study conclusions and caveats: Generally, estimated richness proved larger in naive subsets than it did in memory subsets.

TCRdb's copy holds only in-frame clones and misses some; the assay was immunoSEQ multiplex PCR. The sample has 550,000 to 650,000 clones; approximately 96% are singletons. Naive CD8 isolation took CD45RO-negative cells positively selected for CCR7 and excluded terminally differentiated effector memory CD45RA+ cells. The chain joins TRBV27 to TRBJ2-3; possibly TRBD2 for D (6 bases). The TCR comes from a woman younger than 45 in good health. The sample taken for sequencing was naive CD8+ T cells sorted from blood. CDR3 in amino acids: CASSLSLQGIQEGDTQYF. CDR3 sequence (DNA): TGTGCCAGCAGTTTATCGTTGCAAGGAATACAGGAGGGAGATACGCAGTATTTT.